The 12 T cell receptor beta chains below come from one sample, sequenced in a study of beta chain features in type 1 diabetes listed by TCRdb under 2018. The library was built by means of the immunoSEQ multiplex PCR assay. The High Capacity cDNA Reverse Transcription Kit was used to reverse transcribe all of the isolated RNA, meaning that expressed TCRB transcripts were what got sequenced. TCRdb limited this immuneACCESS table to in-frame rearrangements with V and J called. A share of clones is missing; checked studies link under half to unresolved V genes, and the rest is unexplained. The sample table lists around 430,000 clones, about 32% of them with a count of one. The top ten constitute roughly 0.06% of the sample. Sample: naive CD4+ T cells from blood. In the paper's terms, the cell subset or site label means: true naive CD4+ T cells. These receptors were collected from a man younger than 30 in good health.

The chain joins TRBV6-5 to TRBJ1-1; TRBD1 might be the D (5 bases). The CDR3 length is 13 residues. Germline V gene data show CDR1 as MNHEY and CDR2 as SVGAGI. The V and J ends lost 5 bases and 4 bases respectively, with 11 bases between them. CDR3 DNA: TGTGCCAGCAGTCCCCGGGACGGCACTGAAGCTTTCTTT. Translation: CASSPRDGTEAFF.

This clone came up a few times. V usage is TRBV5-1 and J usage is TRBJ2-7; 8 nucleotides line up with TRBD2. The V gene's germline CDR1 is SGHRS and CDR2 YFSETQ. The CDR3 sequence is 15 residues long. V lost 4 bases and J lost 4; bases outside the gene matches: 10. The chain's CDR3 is CASSTTGTRGYEQYF. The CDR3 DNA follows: TGCGCCAGCAGCACGACCGGGACTAGAGGGTACGAGCAGTACTTC.

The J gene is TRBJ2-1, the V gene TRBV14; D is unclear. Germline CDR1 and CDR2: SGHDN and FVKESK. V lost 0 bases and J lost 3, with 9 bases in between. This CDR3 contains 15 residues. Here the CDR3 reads CASSQDGPGYNEQFF. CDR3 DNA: TGTGCCAGCAGCCAAGACGGGCCAGGCTACAATGAGCAGTTCTTC.

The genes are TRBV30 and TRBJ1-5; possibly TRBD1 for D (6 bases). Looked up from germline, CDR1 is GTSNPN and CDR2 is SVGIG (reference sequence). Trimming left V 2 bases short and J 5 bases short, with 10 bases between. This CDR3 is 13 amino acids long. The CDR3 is CAWSLNRDQPQHF. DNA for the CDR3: TGTGCCTGGAGTTTAAACAGGGATCAGCCCCAGCATTTT.

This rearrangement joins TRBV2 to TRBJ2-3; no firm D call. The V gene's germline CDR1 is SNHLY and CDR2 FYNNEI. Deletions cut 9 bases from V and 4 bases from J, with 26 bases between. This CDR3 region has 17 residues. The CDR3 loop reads CASKLRASREVADTQYF. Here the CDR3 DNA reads TGTGCCAGTAAACTCCGGGCCTCTAGAGAGGTTGCAGATACGCAGTATTTT.

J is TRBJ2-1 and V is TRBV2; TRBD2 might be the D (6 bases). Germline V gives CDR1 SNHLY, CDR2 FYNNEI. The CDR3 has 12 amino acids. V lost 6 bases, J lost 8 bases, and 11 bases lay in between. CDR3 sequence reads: CASSTSGDEQFF. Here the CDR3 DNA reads TGTGCCAGCAGCACCTCGGGAGATGAGCAGTTCTTC.

The CDR3 DNA reads as TGTGCCAGCAGCTTACACAGGGTTGGGGGCAATCAGCCCCAGCATTTT. This translates into CASSLHRVGGNQPQHF. V usage is TRBV7-8 and J usage is TRBJ1-5, with D possibly TRBD1 on 6 matching bases. The CDR3 sequence is 16 residues long. Germline CDR1 SGHVS, CDR2 FQNEAQ. Trimming shortened V by 2 bases and J by 2 bases, and 13 bases separated the two germline ends.

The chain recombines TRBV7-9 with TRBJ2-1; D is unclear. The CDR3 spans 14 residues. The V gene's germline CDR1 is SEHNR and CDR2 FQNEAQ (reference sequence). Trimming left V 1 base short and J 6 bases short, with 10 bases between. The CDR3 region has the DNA TGTGCCAGCAGCTTAGGCGGACCCCTCAATGAGCAGTTCTTC. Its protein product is CASSLGGPLNEQFF.

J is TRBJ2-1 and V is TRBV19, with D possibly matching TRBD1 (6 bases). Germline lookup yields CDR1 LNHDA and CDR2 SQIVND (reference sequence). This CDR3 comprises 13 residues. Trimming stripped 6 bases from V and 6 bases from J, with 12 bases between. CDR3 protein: CASRVSGANEQFF. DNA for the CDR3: TGTGCCAGTAGAGTATCAGGGGCCAATGAGCAGTTCTTC.

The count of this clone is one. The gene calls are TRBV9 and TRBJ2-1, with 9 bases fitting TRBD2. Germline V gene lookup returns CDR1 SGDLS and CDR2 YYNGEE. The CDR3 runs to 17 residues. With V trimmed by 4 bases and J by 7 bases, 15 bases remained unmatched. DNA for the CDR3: TGTGCCAGCAGCTCCCGAGCTTTAGCGGGAGTCTTAAATGAGCAGTTCTTC. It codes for CASSSRALAGVLNEQFF.

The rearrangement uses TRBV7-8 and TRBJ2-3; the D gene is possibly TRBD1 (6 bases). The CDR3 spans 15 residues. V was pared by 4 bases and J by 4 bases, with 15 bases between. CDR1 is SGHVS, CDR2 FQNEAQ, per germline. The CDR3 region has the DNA TGTGCCAGCAGCTCAAGGGGGAGTGCATCAGATACGCAGTATTTT. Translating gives CASSSRGSASDTQYF.

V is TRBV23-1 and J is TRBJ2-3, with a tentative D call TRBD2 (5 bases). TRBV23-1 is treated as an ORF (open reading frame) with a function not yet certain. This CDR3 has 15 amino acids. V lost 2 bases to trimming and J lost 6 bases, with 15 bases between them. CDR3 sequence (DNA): TGCGCCAGCAGTCAACCGGACTGTGTCGTGGATACGCAGTATTTT. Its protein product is CASSQPDCVVDTQYF.